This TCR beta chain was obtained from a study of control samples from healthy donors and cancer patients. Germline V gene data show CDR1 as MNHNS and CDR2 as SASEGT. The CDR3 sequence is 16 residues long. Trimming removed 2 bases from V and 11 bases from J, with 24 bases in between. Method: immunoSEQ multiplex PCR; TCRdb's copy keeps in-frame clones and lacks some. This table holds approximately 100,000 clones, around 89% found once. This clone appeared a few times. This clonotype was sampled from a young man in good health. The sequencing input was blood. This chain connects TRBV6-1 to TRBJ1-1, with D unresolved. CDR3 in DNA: TGTGCCAGCAGTGAATTGGGAGCACGGGTTTCTAGTAGGGCTTTCTTT. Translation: CASSELGARVSSRAFF.